These 10 T cell receptor beta chains came from one sample sequenced in a study of T cell responses to AZD1222 COVID-19 vaccine. Repertoires were generated with immunoSEQ multiplex PCR, while TCRdb's copy carries only in-frame clones and drops some. The data contain 80,000 to 100,000 clones, 75% to 90% of them seen just once; the ten biggest clones take up about 2.4%. Here the sequenced sample was peripheral blood, taken 28 days after the second AZD1222 dose. The receptors derive from an adult who received the AZD1222 COVID-19 vaccine.

This chain links TRBV15 with TRBJ2-2, with D possibly matching TRBD1 (5 bases). CDR1 and CDR2 (germline): LNHNV, YYDKDF (reference sequence). This CDR3 has 14 amino acids. The V end was cut by 0 bases, the J end by 7 bases, with 9 bases between. This CDR3 reads CATSRDRGHGELFF. CDR3 in DNA: TGTGCCACCAGCAGAGATAGGGGCCACGGGGAGCTGTTTTTT.

DNA of the CDR3: TGTGCCAGCAGCTTATACCCTAGGGGCGAGCAGTACTTC. Translating gives CASSLYPRGEQYF. This chain joins TRBV11-3 and TRBJ2-7; TRBD1 might be the D (5 bases). This CDR3 is built from 13 residues. Trimming pared 2 bases from V and 6 bases from J, leaving 11 bases between. Per the germline V gene, CDR1 is SGHNT and CDR2 is YENEEA.

The chain is built from TRBV10-3 and TRBJ2-2; TRBD2 aligns across 11 bases. V shed 0 bases and J 7 bases; nucleotides not matched to a gene: 7. CDR1 and CDR2 (germline): ENHRY, SYGVKD. This CDR3 comprises 17 residues. The CDR3 is CAISESFSGRAGGELFF. The CDR3 bases are TGTGCCATCAGTGAGTCGTTTAGCGGGAGGGCCGGCGGGGAGCTGTTTTTT.

CDR3 residues: CASSPQAREETQYF. In DNA, the CDR3 is TGTGCCAGCTCACCACAGGCCCGCGAAGAGACCCAGTACTTC. The chain recombines TRBV18 with TRBJ2-5; D unresolved. This CDR3 is built from 14 residues. Trimming shortened V by 1 base and J by 3 bases, and 9 bases separated the two germline ends. The V gene's germline CDR1 is KGHSH and CDR2 LQKENI.

This clone appeared once. The chain has TRBV12-3 or TRBV12-4 and TRBJ1-4; tentative D call: TRBD1 (5 bases). With 1 base removed from V and 7 bases from J, the gap between germline ends came to 7 bases. CDR3 length: 13 residues. The CDR3 sequence is CASSLVGVEKLFF. The DNA of the CDR3 is TGTGCCAGCAGTTTAGTGGGGGTTGAAAAACTGTTTTTT.

The chain joins TRBV6-1 to TRBJ1-5; D might be TRBD1 (5 bases). Germline V gene lookup returns CDR1 MNHNS and CDR2 SASEGT. V dropped 0 bases and J dropped 4 bases, with 7 bases sitting between them. The CDR3 length is 14 residues. CDR3 in DNA: TGTGCCAGCAGTGAAGCGGGGGGAAATCAGCCCCAGCATTTT. Residues: CASSEAGGNQPQHF.

This clone was seen a handful of times. This chain links TRBV6-5 with TRBJ2-1; 14 bases line up with TRBD2. J was trimmed by 8 bases and V by 6 bases; bases with no gene match: 6. Germline values: CDR1 MNHEY, CDR2 SVGAGI. The CDR3 totals 15 residues. CDR3 protein: CASSSGTSGGDEQFF. The CDR3 DNA is TGTGCCAGCAGCTCCGGGACTAGCGGGGGTGATGAGCAGTTCTTC.

The count of this clone is one. V gene TRBV7-3 combines with J gene TRBJ2-3; D unresolved. This CDR3 comprises 16 residues. Trimming cost V 5 bases and J 1 base, with 16 bases left between them. Germline CDR1 reads SGHTA; CDR2 reads FQGTGA. The CDR3 loop reads CASSAQDGPRTDTQYF. The CDR3 DNA reads as TGTGCCAGCAGCGCCCAAGACGGGCCGCGCACAGATACGCAGTATTTT.

Only a few counts were recorded for this clone. This sequence joins TRBV6-1 and TRBJ1-1; D ambiguous. V was shortened by 3 bases and J by 7 bases, with 12 bases between the two germline ends. CDR3 size: 13 residues. CDR1 is MNHNS, CDR2 SASEGT, per germline. CDR3 bases: TGTGCCAGCAGTGATGGGGAGCGACTTGAAGCTTTCTTT. It yields the protein CASSDGERLEAFF.

CDR3: CASSPHWSTDTQYF. The CDR3 DNA follows: TGTGCCAGCAGCCCTCACTGGAGCACAGATACGCAGTATTTT. V is TRBV5-8 and J is TRBJ2-3; D unresolved. CDR1 SGHTS and CDR2 YDEGEE come from the germline V gene. V shed 4 bases and J shed 0 bases, with 9 bases lying between them. The CDR3 spans 14 residues.